Shown below are 22 T cell receptor beta chains from a single sample sequenced in a study of T cells in Graves' hyperthyroidism and ophthalmopathy. TCR beta CDR3 regions were amplified from RNA. Using the HTBI primer set, a first-round RT-PCR was run on the TCR CDR3. TCRdb passed the multiplex PCR reads through MiXCR, listing each CDR3 protein once. This sample has fewer than 900,000 distinct CDR3 sequences; about a sixth occur once, and the top ten carry over 7.5%. Sequenced material: blood. Receptors originate from a man between 18 and 29 years old with Graves' hyperthyroidism.

At least ten counts were recorded for this clonotype. V is TRBV2 and J is TRBJ2-7, with D possibly being TRBD1 or TRBD2 (6 bases each). This CDR3 has 13 residues. Germline loops: CDR1 SNHLY, CDR2 FYNNEI. V was cut by 7 bases and J by 2 bases, with 12 bases left in between. CDR3 sequence: CASTEGGTYEQYF. In DNA form, the CDR3 reads TGTGCCAGCACAGAGGGGGGAACCTACGAGCAGTACTTC.

This clonotype has a count of ten or more. The V and J genes are TRBV2 and TRBJ1-5; TRBD1 matches at 8 bases. This CDR3 is built from 12 residues. Germline trimming cut 5 bases from V and 9 bases from J; bases unmatched to any gene: 3. Germline CDR1 reads SNHLY; CDR2 reads FYNNEI. CDR3 sequence (DNA): TGTGCCAGCAGTCAGGGGGCTGGGCCCCAGCATTTT. The encoded protein is CASSQGAGPQHF.

This clonotype has at least ten counts. The rearrangement links TRBV5-1 to TRBJ2-3; D ambiguous. This CDR3 comprises 13 residues. The V and J ends lost 2 bases and 4 bases respectively, with 8 bases between them. The germline V gene encodes CDR1 SGHRS and CDR2 YFSETQ. The CDR3 coding sequence is TGCGCCAGCAGCTTCTCGGAGTCAGATACGCAGTATTTT. The encoded protein is CASSFSESDTQYF.

There are a few counts of this clonotype. The chain employs TRBV27 and TRBJ1-3; no clear D gene. There are 15 residues in the CDR3. V shed 5 bases and J shed 0 bases, with 11 bases lying between them. CDR1 is MNHEY and CDR2 is SMNVEV in the germline V gene (reference sequence). The CDR3 bases are TGTGCCAGCAGTCCCCTGGGAGGCTCTGGAAACACCATATATTTT. Translated, it gives CASSPLGGSGNTIYF.

The chain links TRBV19 to TRBJ1-6; 8 bases map to TRBD1. Germline trimming cut 9 bases from V and 10 bases from J; bases unmatched to any gene: 8. The CDR3 sequence is 13 residues long. Germline assignment: CDR1 LNHDA and CDR2 SQIVND (reference sequence). The CDR3 region has the DNA TGTGCCAGCCGGGGGACAGGAGGATCACCCCTCCACTTT. This sequence encodes CASRGTGGSPLHF. The full variable domain, in which reference TRBV19 and TRBJ1-6 provide the parts outside the CDR3, is DGGITQSPKYLFRKEGQNVTLSCEQNLNHDAMYWYRQDPGQGLRLIYYSQIVNDFQKGDIAEGYSVSREKKESFPLTVTSAQKNPTAFYLCASRGTGGSPLHFGNGTRLTVT.

This clonotype was observed a few times. V is TRBV20-1 and J is TRBJ2-3, with TRBD1 identical over 9 bases. The J segment lost 1 base and the V segment lost 7 bases, leaving 6 bases of the junction unmatched. The V gene's germline CDR1 is DFQATT and CDR2 SNEGSKA (reference sequence). The CDR3 spans 14 residues. The CDR3 protein is CSVYRTGGTDTQYF. As DNA, the CDR3 is TGCAGTGTTTATCGGACAGGGGGCACAGATACGCAGTATTTT.

This clonotype was picked up many times. The chain uses TRBV12-3 or TRBV12-4 and TRBJ2-2; 9 nucleotides match TRBD1. This CDR3 has 16 amino acids. V lost 5 bases and J lost 5; bases outside the gene matches: 9. CDR3 bases: TGTGCCAGCAGTCCCTCAGGGACAGGGCGGACCGGGGAGCTGTTTTTT. Translation gives CASSPSGTGRTGELFF.

This clonotype was detected only a few times. This chain connects TRBV7-2 to TRBJ2-7, with a weak D call TRBD2 (6 bases). Germline V gene data show CDR1 as SGHTA and CDR2 as FQGNSA. Between the trimmed V and J ends, which lost 5 bases and 7 bases, there was a span of 18 bases. The CDR3 extends over 14 amino acids. The CDR3 sequence is CASSPRGGEGEQYF. CDR3 nucleotides: TGTGCCAGCAGCCCAAGAGGCGGGGAAGGGGAGCAGTACTTC.

This clonotype has a count of ten or more. This chain connects TRBV28 to TRBJ1-1, with TRBD1 identical over 9 bases. This CDR3 is built from 14 residues. Looked up from germline, CDR1 is MDHEN and CDR2 is SYDVKM. Unmatched junction bases numbered 5, after V lost 5 bases and J lost 4 bases. This CDR3 is CASSRQGDGTEAFF. The CDR3 nucleotides are TGTGCCAGCAGTCGACAGGGGGATGGCACTGAAGCTTTCTTT.

Turning to this clonotype: Germline and junction disagree at one end, which may indicate a read error. This chain uses TRBV19 with TRBJ1-1; D call uncertain. The CDR3 covers 13 residues. Looked up from germline, CDR1 is LNHDA and CDR2 is SQIVND (reference sequence). CDR3 nucleotides: TGTGCCGGTAGTGCCCTTGGGAACACTGAAGCTTTCTTT. Amino acid sequence: CAGSALGNTEAFF.

Ten or more counts support this clonotype. This chain joins TRBV28 and TRBJ2-5; 7 positions match TRBD1. In germline, CDR1 is MDHEN, CDR2 SYDVKM. The CDR3 covers 16 residues. V lost 5 bases and J lost 2; bases outside the gene matches: 11. DNA of the CDR3: TGTGCCAGCAGTCAGAGACAGGGTCCCGCTCAAGAGACCCAGTACTTC. This translates into CASSQRQGPAQETQYF.

The chain couples TRBV20-1 to TRBJ2-5; D may be TRBD2 (5 bases). The CDR3 runs to 12 residues. The germline gives CDR1 DFQATT, CDR2 SNEGSKA (reference sequence). V was shortened by 5 bases and J by 7 bases, with 14 bases between the two germline ends. The CDR3 nucleotides read TGCAGTGCTGGAAGCGGCTTCAGGACCCAGTACTTC. It specifies CSAGSGFRTQYF.

This clonotype came up many times. The V call is TRBV27, the J call TRBJ2-1; D gene uncertain. V gave up 6 bases and J gave up 5 bases, with 5 bases separating them. In germline, CDR1 is MNHEY, CDR2 SMNVEV (reference sequence). This CDR3 comprises 11 residues. This CDR3 is CASRLNNEQFF. The CDR3 coding sequence is TGTGCCAGCAGACTGAACAATGAGCAGTTCTTC.

This clonotype showed up many times. The V call is TRBV20-1, the J call TRBJ2-3; D remains ambiguous. Trimming removed 4 bases at V and 1 base at J, with 6 bases between. CDR1 and CDR2 from the germline V gene are DFQATT and SNEGSKA (reference sequence). The CDR3 length is 12 residues. For the CDR3, the DNA is TGCAGTGCTAACCTACGCACAGATACGCAGTATTTT. Translating it yields CSANLRTDTQYF.

This sequence joins TRBV20-1 and TRBJ1-5; maybe TRBD1 (5 bases). Germline lookup yields CDR1 DFQATT and CDR2 SNEGSKA (reference sequence). The CDR3 length is 15 residues. Trimming pared 5 bases from V and 0 bases from J, leaving 14 bases between. CDR3 in amino acids: CSAGGRINSNQPQHF. The CDR3 nucleotides are TGCAGTGCTGGGGGACGGATAAATAGCAATCAGCCCCAGCATTTT.

The gene calls are TRBV20-1 and TRBJ2-5, with TRBD2 identical over 9 bases. Germline V gene data show CDR1 as DFQATT and CDR2 as SNEGSKA (reference sequence). The junction had 12 bases not matched to a gene; V was cut back by 2 bases and J by 5 bases. This CDR3 contains 16 residues. CDR3 loop: CSARNPQREARETQYF. The CDR3, as DNA: TGCAGTGCTAGAAATCCCCAGCGGGAGGCCCGGGAGACCCAGTACTTC.

The chain joins TRBV10-3 to TRBJ2-3; 7 nucleotides match TRBD1. The germline gives CDR1 ENHRY, CDR2 SYGVKD. The CDR3 loop spans 15 amino acids. With 6 bases clipped from V and 2 bases from J, the junction kept 8 bases outside the gene matches. The CDR3 nucleotides read TGTGCCATCAGGGATGGACAGGCTAACACAGATACGCAGTATTTT. Amino acids: CAIRDGQANTDTQYF.

This clonotype was counted many times. This rearrangement joins TRBV2 to TRBJ2-7, with 7 positions matching TRBD2. The CDR3 sequence is 19 residues long. Per the germline V gene, CDR1 is SNHLY and CDR2 is FYNNEI. The ends lost 4 bases at V and 1 base at J; junction bases unmatched: 19. Here the CDR3 DNA reads TGTGCCAGCAGTGTGGGAGTCGGAGAAACTAGCGCCTTTTCCTACGAGCAGTACTTC. It specifies CASSVGVGETSAFSYEQYF. Full variable domain (missing parts from reference TRBV2 and TRBJ2-7): EPEVTQTPSHQVTQMGQEVILRCVPISNHLYFYWYRQILGQKVEFLVSFYNNEISEKSEIFDDQFSVERPDGSNFTLKIRSTKLEDSAMYFCASSVGVGETSAFSYEQYFGPGTRLTVT.

This clonotype was seen ten or more times. This sequence joins TRBV15 and TRBJ1-1; D is ambiguous. Per the germline V gene, CDR1 is LNHNV and CDR2 is YYDKDF (reference sequence). The length of the CDR3 is 16 residues. V lost 0 bases and J 2 bases, leaving 13 bases between the germline ends. Here the CDR3 reads CATSRDVVRSNTEAFF. CDR3 DNA: TGTGCCACCAGCAGAGATGTGGTGAGGAGCAACACTGAAGCTTTCTTT.

This clonotype has ten or more counts. The chain's CDR3 is CASSATASNQPQHF. The CDR3 DNA follows: TGTGCCAGCAGTGCCACAGCCAGCAATCAGCCCCAGCATTTT. The chain uses TRBV2 and TRBJ1-5; D not certain. The CDR3 has 14 residues. In germline, CDR1 is SNHLY, CDR2 FYNNEI. V lost 4 bases to trimming and J lost 1 base, with 8 bases between them.

The J gene is TRBJ2-3, the V gene TRBV4-3; the D gene could be TRBD1 or TRBD2 (6 bases each). The CDR3 is 18 residues long. CDR1 is LGHNA and CDR2 is YSLEER in the germline V gene. Trimming cost V 4 bases and J 0 bases, with 20 bases left between them. DNA of the CDR3: TGCGCCAGCAGCCGCGGGCCGAGGGGGGAAACGAGCACAGATACGCAGTATTTT. Translated: CASSRGPRGETSTDTQYF.

This clonotype was seen more than once but under ten times. J is TRBJ1-2 and V is TRBV19; no clear D gene. Germline V gives CDR1 LNHDA, CDR2 SQIVND (reference sequence). The CDR3 extends over 14 amino acids. The germline V and J ends were trimmed by 7 bases and 2 bases, with 14 bases remaining between them. CDR3 in amino acids: CASTPVMGNYGYTF. DNA of the CDR3: TGTGCCAGTACCCCTGTAATGGGCAACTATGGCTACACCTTC.